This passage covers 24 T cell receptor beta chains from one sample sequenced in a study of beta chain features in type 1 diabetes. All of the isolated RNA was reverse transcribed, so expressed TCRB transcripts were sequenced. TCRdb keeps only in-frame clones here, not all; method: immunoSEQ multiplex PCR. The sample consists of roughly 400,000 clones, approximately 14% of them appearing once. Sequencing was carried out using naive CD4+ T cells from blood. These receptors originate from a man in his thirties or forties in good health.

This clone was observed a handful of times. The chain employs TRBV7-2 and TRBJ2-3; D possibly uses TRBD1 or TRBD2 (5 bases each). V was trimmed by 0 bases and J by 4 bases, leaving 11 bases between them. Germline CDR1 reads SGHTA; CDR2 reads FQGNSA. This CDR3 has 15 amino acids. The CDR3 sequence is CASSLAGTGPDTQYF. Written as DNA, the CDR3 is TGTGCCAGCAGCTTAGCTGGGACCGGGCCAGATACGCAGTATTTT.

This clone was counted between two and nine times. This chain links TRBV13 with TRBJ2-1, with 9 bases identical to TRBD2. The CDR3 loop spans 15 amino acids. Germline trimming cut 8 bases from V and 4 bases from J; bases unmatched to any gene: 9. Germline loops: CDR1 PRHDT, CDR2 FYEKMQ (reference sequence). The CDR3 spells CASSGGLAGYNEQFF. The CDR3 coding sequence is TGTGCCAGCTCCGGAGGGCTAGCGGGATACAATGAGCAGTTCTTC.

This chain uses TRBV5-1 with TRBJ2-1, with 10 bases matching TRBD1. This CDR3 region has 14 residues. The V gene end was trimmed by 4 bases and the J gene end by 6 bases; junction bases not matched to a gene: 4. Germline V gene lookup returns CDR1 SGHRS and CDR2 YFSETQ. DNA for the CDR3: TGCGCCAGCAGCAAGGGACAGGGGTTCAATGAGCAGTTCTTC. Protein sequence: CASSKGQGFNEQFF.

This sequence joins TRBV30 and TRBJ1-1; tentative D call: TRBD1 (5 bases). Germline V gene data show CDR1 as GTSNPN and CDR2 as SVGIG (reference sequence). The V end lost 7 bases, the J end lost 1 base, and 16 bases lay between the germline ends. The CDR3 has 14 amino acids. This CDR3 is CALHPGRPNTEAFF. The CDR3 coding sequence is TGTGCCTTGCATCCGGGACGGCCGAACACTGAAGCTTTCTTT.

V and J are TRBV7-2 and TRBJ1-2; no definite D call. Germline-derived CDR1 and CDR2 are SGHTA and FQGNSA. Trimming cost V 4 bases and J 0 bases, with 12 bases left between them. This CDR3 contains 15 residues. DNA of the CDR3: TGTGCCAGCAGCTATCCGGGAGAAGCTAACTATGGCTACACCTTC. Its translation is CASSYPGEANYGYTF.

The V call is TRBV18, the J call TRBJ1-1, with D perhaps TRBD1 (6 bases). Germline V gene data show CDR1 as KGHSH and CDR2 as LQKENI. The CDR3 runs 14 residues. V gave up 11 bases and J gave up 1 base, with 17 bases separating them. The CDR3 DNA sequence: TGTGCCGTGCGTCGGGCAGGGGCGAACACTGAAGCTTTCTTT. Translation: CAVRRAGANTEAFF.

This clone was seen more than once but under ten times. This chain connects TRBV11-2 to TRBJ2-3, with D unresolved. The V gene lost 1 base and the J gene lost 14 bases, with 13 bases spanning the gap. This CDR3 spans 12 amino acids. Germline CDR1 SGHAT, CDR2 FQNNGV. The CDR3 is CASSLGSQFTYF. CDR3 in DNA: TGTGCCAGCAGCTTAGGTTCTCAGTTCACGTATTTT.

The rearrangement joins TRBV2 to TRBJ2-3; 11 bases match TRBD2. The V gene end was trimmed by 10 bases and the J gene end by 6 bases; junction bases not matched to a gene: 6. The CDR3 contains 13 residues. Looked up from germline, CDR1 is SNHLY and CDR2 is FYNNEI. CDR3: CAIRASGRDTQYF. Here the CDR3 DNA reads TGTGCCATCCGAGCTAGCGGGAGGGATACGCAGTATTTT.

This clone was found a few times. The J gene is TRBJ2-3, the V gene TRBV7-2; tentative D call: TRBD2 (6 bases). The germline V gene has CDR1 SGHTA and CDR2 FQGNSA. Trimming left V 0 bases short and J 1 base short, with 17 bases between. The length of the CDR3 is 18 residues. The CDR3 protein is CASSLASGAGPRTDTQYF. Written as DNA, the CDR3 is TGTGCCAGCAGCTTAGCTAGTGGGGCGGGGCCCCGCACAGATACGCAGTATTTT.

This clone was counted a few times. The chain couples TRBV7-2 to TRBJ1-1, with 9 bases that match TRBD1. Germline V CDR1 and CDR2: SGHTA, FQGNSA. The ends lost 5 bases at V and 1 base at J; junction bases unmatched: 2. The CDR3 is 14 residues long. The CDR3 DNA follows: TGTGCCAGCAGCGGGGGACAGGGGAACACTGAAGCTTTCTTT. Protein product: CASSGGQGNTEAFF.

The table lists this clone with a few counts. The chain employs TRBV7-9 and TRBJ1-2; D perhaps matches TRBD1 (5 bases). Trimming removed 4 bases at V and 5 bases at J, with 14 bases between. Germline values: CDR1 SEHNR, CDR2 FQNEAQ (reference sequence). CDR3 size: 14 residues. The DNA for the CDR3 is TGTGCCAGCAGCTCCATGGGACTAACTTATGGCTACACCTTC. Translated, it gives CASSSMGLTYGYTF.

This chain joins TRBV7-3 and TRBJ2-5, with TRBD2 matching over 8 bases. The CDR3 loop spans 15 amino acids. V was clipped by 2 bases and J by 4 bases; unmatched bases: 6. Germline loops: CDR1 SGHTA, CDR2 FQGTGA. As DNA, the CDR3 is TGTGCCAGCAGCTTAGGGGGACTAGATGGAGAGACCCAGTACTTC. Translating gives CASSLGGLDGETQYF.

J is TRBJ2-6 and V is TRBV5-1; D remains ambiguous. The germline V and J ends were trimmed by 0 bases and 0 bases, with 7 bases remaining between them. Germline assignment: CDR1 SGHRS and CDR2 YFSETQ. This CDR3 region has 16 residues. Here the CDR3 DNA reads TGCGCCAGCAGCTTGGACCACAGCTCTGGGGCCAACGTCCTGACTTTC. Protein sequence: CASSLDHSSGANVLTF.

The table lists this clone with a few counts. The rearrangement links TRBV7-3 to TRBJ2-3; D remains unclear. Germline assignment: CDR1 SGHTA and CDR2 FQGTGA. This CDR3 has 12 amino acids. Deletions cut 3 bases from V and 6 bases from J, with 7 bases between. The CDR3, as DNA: TGTGCCAGCAGCTTCCAAGGTGATACGCAGTATTTT. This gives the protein CASSFQGDTQYF.

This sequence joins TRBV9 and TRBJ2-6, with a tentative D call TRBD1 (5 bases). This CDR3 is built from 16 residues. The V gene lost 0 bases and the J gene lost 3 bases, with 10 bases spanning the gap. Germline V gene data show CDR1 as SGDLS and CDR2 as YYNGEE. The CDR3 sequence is CASSVAQGVGANVLTF. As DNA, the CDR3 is TGTGCCAGCAGCGTAGCTCAAGGGGTTGGGGCCAACGTCCTGACTTTC.

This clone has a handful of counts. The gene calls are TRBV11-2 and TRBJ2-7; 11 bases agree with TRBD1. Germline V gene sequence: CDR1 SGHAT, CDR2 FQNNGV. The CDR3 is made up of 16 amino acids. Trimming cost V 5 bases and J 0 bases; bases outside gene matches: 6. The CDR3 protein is CASSLGDRGSSYEQYV. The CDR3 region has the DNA TGTGCCAGCAGCCTAGGGGACAGGGGGAGCTCCTACGAGCAGTACGTC.

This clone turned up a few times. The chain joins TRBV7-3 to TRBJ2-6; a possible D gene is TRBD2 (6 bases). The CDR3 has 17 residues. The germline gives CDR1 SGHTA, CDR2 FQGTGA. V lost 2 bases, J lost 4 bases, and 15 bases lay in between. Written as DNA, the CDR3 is TGTGCCAGCAGCTTAGCCCCAAGGGGAGGAGGGGCCAACGTCCTGACTTTC. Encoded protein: CASSLAPRGGGANVLTF.

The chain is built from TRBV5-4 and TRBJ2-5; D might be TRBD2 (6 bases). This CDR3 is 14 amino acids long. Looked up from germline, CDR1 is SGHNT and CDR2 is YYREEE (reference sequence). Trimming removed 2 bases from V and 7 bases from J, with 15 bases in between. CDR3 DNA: TGTGCCAGCAGCTTTCGGGGGACCTCCGGGACCCAGTACTTC. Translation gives CASSFRGTSGTQYF.

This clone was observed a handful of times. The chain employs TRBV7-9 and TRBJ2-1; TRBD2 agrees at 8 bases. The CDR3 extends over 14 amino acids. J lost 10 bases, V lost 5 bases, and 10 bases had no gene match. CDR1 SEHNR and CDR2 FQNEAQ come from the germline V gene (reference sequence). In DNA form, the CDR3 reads TGTGCCAGCAGCGTGGGGGCTAGCGGGCGAGAGCAGTTCTTC. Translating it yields CASSVGASGREQFF.

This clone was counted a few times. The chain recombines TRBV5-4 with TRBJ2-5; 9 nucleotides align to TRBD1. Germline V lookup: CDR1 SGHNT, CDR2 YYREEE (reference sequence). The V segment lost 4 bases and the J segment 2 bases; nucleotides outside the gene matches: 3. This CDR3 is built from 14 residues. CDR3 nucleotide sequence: TGTGCCAGCAGCCAGGGGACAGGGCAAGAGACCCAGTACTTC. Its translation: CASSQGTGQETQYF. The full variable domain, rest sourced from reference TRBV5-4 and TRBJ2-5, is ETGVTQSPTHLIKTRGQQVTLRCSSQSGHNTVSWYQQALGQGPQFIFQYYREEENGRGNFPPRFSGLQFPNYSSELNVNALELDDSALYLCASSQGTGQETQYFGPGTRLLVL.

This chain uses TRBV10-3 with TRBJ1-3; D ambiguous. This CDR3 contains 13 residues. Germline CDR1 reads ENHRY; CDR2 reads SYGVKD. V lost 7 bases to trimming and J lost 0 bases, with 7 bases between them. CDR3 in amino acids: CAITGISGNTIYF. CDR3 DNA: TGTGCCATCACCGGGATCTCTGGAAACACCATATATTTT.

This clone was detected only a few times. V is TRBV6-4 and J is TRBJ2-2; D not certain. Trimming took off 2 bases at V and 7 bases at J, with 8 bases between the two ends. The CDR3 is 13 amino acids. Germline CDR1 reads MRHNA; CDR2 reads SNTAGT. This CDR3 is CASSDGVVGELFF. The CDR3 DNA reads TGTGCCAGCAGTGACGGAGTAGTCGGGGAGCTGTTTTTT.

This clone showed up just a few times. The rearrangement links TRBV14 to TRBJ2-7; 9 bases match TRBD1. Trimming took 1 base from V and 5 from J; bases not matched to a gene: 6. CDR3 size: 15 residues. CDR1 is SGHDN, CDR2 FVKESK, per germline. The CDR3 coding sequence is TGTGCCAGCAGCCAAGTTGGGACAGGGTTCCACGAGCAGTACTTC. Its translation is CASSQVGTGFHEQYF. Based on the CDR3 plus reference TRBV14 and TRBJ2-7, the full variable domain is EAGVTQFPSHSVIEKGQTVTLRCDPISGHDNLYWYRRVMGKEIKFLLHFVKESKQDESGMPNNRFLAERTGGTYSTLKVQPAELEDSGVYFCASSQVGTGFHEQYFGPGTRLTVT.

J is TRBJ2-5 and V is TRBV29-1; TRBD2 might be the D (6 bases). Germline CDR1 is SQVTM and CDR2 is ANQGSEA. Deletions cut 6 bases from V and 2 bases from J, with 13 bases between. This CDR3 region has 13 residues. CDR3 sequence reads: CSVPLADQETQYF. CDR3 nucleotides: TGCAGCGTACCCTTAGCGGATCAAGAGACCCAGTACTTC.